This TCR beta chain appears in the sequencing data of a study of cytomegalovirus exposure and HLA in healthy donors (dated by TCRdb to about 2017). Study-wide context: In an earlier analysis of several hundred of the donors, about 260 Gb of sequence data and 90 million to 130 million unique TCR beta sequences from roughly 190 million T cells were reported. Around 330 gigabases of sequencing data and around 88 million unique TCR sequences made up an early release that covered several hundred HLA-typed donors. Of the roughly 400 genotyped donors, around 81% fell in the genetic ancestry cluster associated with self-reported Caucasian donors. The study was designed to test whether signatures of past pathogen exposure could be identified by cataloging public T cell receptors. The study profiled the T cell repertoires of about 640 subjects by immunosequencing and related them to cytomegalovirus serostatus. A separate validation cohort of about 110 different subjects was used in addition to the 666-subject first cohort. High-throughput TCR immunosequencing, statistical association of individual TCRs with disease status, and machine learning were combined to predict cytomegalovirus infection status. In a later analysis, previously published TCR beta repertoires from several hundred donors were re-analyzed and high-resolution HLA genotyping was added so that TCR occurrence patterns could be studied. In the later analysis, no new phenotypic data were used to find candidate immune exposures; instead, reliance was placed on TCR beta sequences and their occurrence across donors. An earlier analysis of fewer than 700 of the donors applied high-throughput TCR beta sequencing to assess whether each TCR beta V gene segment acted as functional or pseudogenic. Donor age, sex, ethnicity and CMV serostatus were compiled together with the repertoire data. A later genetic analysis took genome-wide SNP genotypes for about 65% of the roughly 670 donors and used that subset as a discovery cohort. Every discovery cohort repertoire had been produced on one sequencing platform. Both class I and class II loci were covered by HLA typing, at four-digit resolution. The number of donors typed differed by locus, with roughly 620-630 for A, B, C, DRB1 and DQB1, around 520 for DQA1, 606 for DPA1, and some 450 for DPB1. Roughly 5 DR-DQ haplotypes were handled as single units for association and clustering, since linkage in the cohort was strong. Among roughly 400 genotyped donors of the cohort, an average of about 240,000 unique TCR beta nucleotide sequences were sequenced per donor, roughly 20% of them non-productive.

Study-wide conclusions, independent of this receptor: In an earlier analysis of 587 of the donors, most TCR beta V segments appeared in productive rearrangements about 90% or about 30% of the time, broadly matching IMGT annotations. A later genetic analysis reported fewer N-insertions in productive TCRs among donors in an Asian-associated ancestry cluster than the roughly 650-donor mean. Sequencing depth was assumed to be roughly uniform across donors in the presence/absence analyses, though that assumption may not hold. At a false discovery rate of 0.05, a later analysis linked 16,000 or so TCR beta sequences to specific HLA alleles. In the study, roughly 160 TCR beta chains were listed as associated with cytomegalovirus. This cohort had only TCR beta chains sequenced, and the lack of alpha or paired-chain data limited which features could be detected. A further reported finding was that TCR beta sequences accurately predicted the HLA-A and HLA-B alleles for most subjects in the first cohort. Because counts were too low, roughly 16 rarely observed V segments, including chromosome 9 orphons, were left out of the earlier analysis of 587 of the donors. In both the original and validation cohorts, the classifier was reported to diagnose cytomegalovirus status with high specificity and sensitivity. A cluster of highly shared sequence variants was judged likely to be a technical artifact of the sequencing pipeline. A later analysis reported that several top co-occurrence clusters appeared linked to parvovirus B19, influenza, CMV and Epstein-Barr virus. When HLA alleles, especially DR and DQ, strongly co-occurred, TCR associations were difficult to assign to individual alleles. Because HLA typing was missing for some donors at each locus, association tests included only the typed subset. CMV serostatus was the only immune exposure information available for the cohort. According to a later analysis, TCR association rates differed among HLA loci, with DRB1 alleles showing the most associated TCRs and HLA-C alleles showing the fewest. In a later analysis, HLA-associated TCR beta chains showed more clonal expansion and lower generation probabilities than non-associated chains that were equally common. Correlated functional status among segregating V segments might be attributable to linkage disequilibrium, but an unknown experimental factor could not be ruled out. A later genetic analysis associated a missense DCLRE1C variant with V-gene and J-gene trimming of TCR beta chains, and an independent cohort replicated the association. Some IMGT-functional V segments, including TRBV6-2 and TRBV6-3, could not be told apart with the 87-base-pair reads, so those segments were excluded. Across donors, most TCR sequences were observed very rarely, whereas some public TCRs were present in many individuals. A few of the identified cytomegalovirus-associated TCR beta chains were confirmed in vitro to be specific for cytomegalovirus antigens. Most CMV-associated TCR beta chains appeared to be HLA-restricted in a later analysis, and the HLA associations seemed to be driven largely by CMV exposure. The authors suggested that the approach could potentially be generalized to other disease states and immunological phenotypes.

The cohort consisted of fewer than 700 healthy bone marrow donors. At the time of sampling, every cohort member was nominally healthy, though immune exposures that went unrecorded were likely present. The donor tested CMV seronegative and was one of the 352 seronegative cohort members. A peripheral blood sample was provided by each donor, and peripheral blood mononuclear cells were used for TCR beta sequencing. Genomic DNA was extracted from the blood cell samples with the Qiagen DNeasy Blood Extraction Kit. After removal of 6 bases from V and 8 bases from J, the junction retains 9 bases not matched to a gene. CDR1 and CDR2 (MDHEN, SYDVKM) derive from the germline V gene. Including the terminal cysteine and phenylalanine, the CDR3 comprises 14 residues. Of the read, only the CDR3 DNA is kept; its 42 bases are in frame from base 1. As to this clone: No cognate antigen has been identified for it. No base qualities exist here, and no much larger clone lies one base off it.

The library relied on the immunoSEQ multiplex PCR assay. The multiplex PCR relied on a mix of 60 forward primers for TCR Vbeta segments and 13 reverse primers for TCR Jbeta segments. A multiplex PCR assay on genomic DNA amplified the CDR3 region of rearranged TCR beta genes. The amplified TCR beta libraries were sequenced on the Illumina HiSeq System as 87-base-pair reads. On the authors' methods: A later analysis tallied 75 million to 85 million unique TCR beta chains across the approximately 670 repertoires, and some 10 million of those chains were shared by two or more donors. Raw reads were error-corrected and collapsed into unique sequences by a nearest-neighbor algorithm in which closely related sequences were merged to remove PCR and sequencing errors. V, D and J gene segments were assigned by aligning CDR3 sequences to IMGT reference sequences. Each retained sequence needed at least a six-nucleotide match to both a V gene segment and a J gene segment. Rearrangements were called productive when the CDR3 lacked stop codons and stayed in frame with V and J; all others were non-productive. CDR3 was defined according to IMGT convention as the region running from the second conserved V-encoded cysteine to the conserved J-encoded phenylalanine. The earlier analysis of more than 450 of the donors excluded sequences that lacked an unambiguous match to a single V gene segment. An earlier analysis of several hundred of the donors called V segments functional above 56.7% productive rearrangements and segregating when the between-donor standard deviation exceeded 5%. To diagnose cytomegalovirus status from the catalog of TCR beta chain sequences, a statistical classification framework was built. In a later analysis, V and J genes were assigned by comparing TCR nucleotide sequences against IMGT/GENE-DB human TR gene sequences. In a later analysis, CDR3 sequences and most-parsimonious VDJ recombination scenarios were assigned using the TCRdist pipeline. A later analysis defined each TCR beta chain by its CDR3 amino acid sequence plus V-gene family, and excluded reads lacking a unique V-gene family. A later analysis removed 500 to 650 highly shared, low-generation-probability nucleotide sequences to deal with suspected cross-contamination and a sequencing artifact. In a later analysis, a clonal expansion index was calculated for each public chain from normalized within-repertoire ranks of inferred template counts. Generation probabilities in a later analysis came from a VDJ recombination model fitted to out-of-frame rearrangements, and those results were checked against IGoR. Hypergeometric tests were used in a later analysis to score TCR-TCR, TCR-HLA and TCR-CMV co-occurrence, with a repertoire-size bias correction applied to the TCR pairs. A later analysis estimated false discovery rates by permuting HLA or CMV assignments 20 times. In a later analysis, co-occurring TCRs were grouped using DBSCAN, and TCRdist sequence similarity was added for clustering within HLA-allele-positive subsets. Co-occurrence clustering excluded repertoires with fewer than 30,000 or more than 120,000 public chains, plus five with anomalous nucleotide sharing. TCRdb obtained this table from immuneACCESS and retained in-frame rearrangements with V and J assigned. These tables miss some clones; where compared with another copy, unresolved V genes account for less than half of the shortfall, and the remainder is unexplained. Clonal size and the V and J genes are those of that table, whereas D and trimming came from the DNA. This sample holds under 70,000 clones; roughly 65% were observed only once. The ten largest account for roughly 2.1% of the sample.

The chain joins TRBV28 to TRBJ1-2, with TRBD1 identical over 10 junction bases. The TCR sequence derives from a young woman in good health and CMV-seronegative. The sequencing sample was made of PBMCs. The DNA sequence is as follows: TGTGCCAGCAGGACGGGACAGGGGCTCAAGGGCTACACCTTC. Its protein product is CASRTGQGLKGYTF.